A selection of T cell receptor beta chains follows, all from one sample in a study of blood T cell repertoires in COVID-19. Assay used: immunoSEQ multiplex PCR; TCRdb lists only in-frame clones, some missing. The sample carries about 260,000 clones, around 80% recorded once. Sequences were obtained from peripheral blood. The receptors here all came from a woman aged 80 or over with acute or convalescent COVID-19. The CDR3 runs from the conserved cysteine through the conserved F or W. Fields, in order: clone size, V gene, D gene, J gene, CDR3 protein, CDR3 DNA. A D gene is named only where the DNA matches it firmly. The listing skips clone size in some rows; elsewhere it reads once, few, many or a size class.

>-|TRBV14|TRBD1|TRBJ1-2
CASSQVGRGIDGYTF
TGTGCCAGCAGCCAAGTTGGCAGGGGGATCGATGGCTACACCTTC
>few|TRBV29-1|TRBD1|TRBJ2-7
CSVARDRGTYEQYF
TGCAGCGTAGCAAGGGACAGGGGGACCTACGAGCAGTACTTC
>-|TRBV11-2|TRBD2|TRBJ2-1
CASSLAASGYNNEQFF
TGTGCCAGCAGCTTAGCTGCTAGCGGATATAACAATGAGCAGTTCTTC
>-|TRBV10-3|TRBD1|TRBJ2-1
CAISAGTGSPSYNEQFF
TGTGCCATCAGTGCTGGGACAGGGTCCCCTTCCTACAATGAGCAGTTCTTC
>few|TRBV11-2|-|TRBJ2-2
CASSSNTGHGELFF
TGTGCCAGCAGCTCTAATACAGGGCACGGGGAGCTGTTTTTT
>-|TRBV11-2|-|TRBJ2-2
CASSSTGSGIGELFF
TGTGCCAGCAGCTCTACAGGGTCCGGGATCGGGGAGCTGTTTTTT
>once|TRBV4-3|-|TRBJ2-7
CASSQGLHNQYEQYF
TGCGCCAGCAGCCAAGGACTCCATAACCAATACGAGCAGTACTTC
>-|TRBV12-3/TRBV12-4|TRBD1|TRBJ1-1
CAVHRGLNTEAFF
TGTGCCGTGCACAGGGGGCTGAACACTGAAGCTTTCTTT
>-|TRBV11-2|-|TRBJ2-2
CASSSRSVTGELFF
TGTGCCAGCAGTTCTAGGTCGGTTACCGGGGAGCTGTTTTTT
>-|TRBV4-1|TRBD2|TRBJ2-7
CASSQGSGTSGSRPYEQYF
TGCGCCAGCAGCCAAGGGTCCGGGACTAGCGGGAGCAGGCCCTACGAGCAGTACTTC
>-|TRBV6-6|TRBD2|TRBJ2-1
CASSYSSGRAVNEQFF
TGTGCCAGCAGTTACAGTAGCGGGAGGGCCGTAAATGAGCAGTTCTTC
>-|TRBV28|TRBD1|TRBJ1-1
CASRTGVVNTEAFF
TGTGCCAGCAGAACAGGGGTTGTGAACACTGAAGCTTTCTTT
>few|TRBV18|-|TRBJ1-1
CASSVSGKNTEAFF
TGTGCCAGCTCCGTCTCAGGCAAAAACACTGAAGCTTTCTTT
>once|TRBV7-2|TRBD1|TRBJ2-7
CASRSSGRTGDEQYF
TGTGCCAGCAGGTCTAGCGGAAGGACAGGGGACGAGCAGTACTTC
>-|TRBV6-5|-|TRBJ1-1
CASSFTGPMVTEAFF
TGTGCCAGCAGTTTCACAGGGCCCATGGTCACTGAAGCTTTCTTT
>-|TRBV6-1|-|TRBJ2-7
CASSEATGASYEQYF
TGTGCCAGCAGTGAAGCGACAGGAGCCTCCTACGAGCAGTACTTC
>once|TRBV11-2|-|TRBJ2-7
CASSPTGKAYEQYF
TGTGCCAGCAGCCCCACAGGGAAGGCCTACGAGCAGTACTTC
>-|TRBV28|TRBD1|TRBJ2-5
CASSFRTGGKETQYF
TGTGCCAGCAGTTTCCGTACAGGGGGCAAAGAGACCCAGTACTTC
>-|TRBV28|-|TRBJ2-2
CASSFWNTGELFF
TGTGCCAGCAGTTTCTGGAACACCGGGGAGCTGTTTTTT
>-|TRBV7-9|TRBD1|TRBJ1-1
CASSNLGQGGGMNTEAFF
TGTGCCAGCAGCAACCTGGGACAGGGGGGTGGGATGAACACTGAAGCTTTCTTT
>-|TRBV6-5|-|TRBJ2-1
CASSFRGRINEQFF
TGTGCCAGCAGTTTCAGGGGCAGGATCAATGAGCAGTTCTTC
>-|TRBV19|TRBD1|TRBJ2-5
CASSVGTVKETQYF
TGTGCCAGTAGTGTTGGGACAGTGAAAGAGACCCAGTACTTC
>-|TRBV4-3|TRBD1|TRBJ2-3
CASSSMTGLSTDTQYF
TGCGCCAGCAGTTCAATGACAGGGCTTAGCACAGATACGCAGTATTTT
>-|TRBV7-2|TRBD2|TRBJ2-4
CASSPGLAVLAKNIQYF
TGTGCCAGCAGCCCCGGACTAGCGGTTCTAGCCAAAAACATTCAGTACTTC
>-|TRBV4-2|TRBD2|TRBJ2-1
CASSHGTSGRTSYNEQFF
TGTGCCAGCAGCCATGGGACTAGCGGGAGGACGTCCTACAATGAGCAGTTCTTC
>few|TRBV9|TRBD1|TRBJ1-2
CASSEGTGAGYGYTF
TGTGCCAGCAGCGAAGGGACAGGGGCGGGGTATGGCTACACCTTC
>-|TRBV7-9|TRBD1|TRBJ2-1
CASSSWTGNEQFF
TGTGCCAGCAGCTCGTGGACAGGCAATGAGCAGTTCTTC
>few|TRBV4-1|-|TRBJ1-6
CASSQDGGLGNSPLHF
TGCGCCAGCAGCCAAGATGGAGGACTTGGCAATTCACCCCTCCACTTT
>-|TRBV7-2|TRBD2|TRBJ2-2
CASSLMLAGAGELFF
TGTGCCAGCAGCTTAATGCTAGCGGGAGCCGGGGAGCTGTTTTTT
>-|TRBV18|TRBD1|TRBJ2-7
CASSPSHRGYEQYF
TGTGCCAGCTCACCATCACACAGGGGGTACGAGCAGTACTTC
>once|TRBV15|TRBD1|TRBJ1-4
CATSRTYRGSNEKLFF
TGTGCCACCAGCAGAACTTACAGGGGATCTAATGAAAAACTGTTTTTT
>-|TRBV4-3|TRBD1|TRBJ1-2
CASSQDRANYGYTF
TGCGCCAGCAGCCAGGACAGGGCCAACTATGGCTACACCTTC
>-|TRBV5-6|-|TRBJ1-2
CASSLVQGGYGYTF
TGTGCCAGCAGCTTGGTACAGGGCGGCTATGGCTACACCTTC
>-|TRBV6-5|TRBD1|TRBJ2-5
CASSSAPGTGKETQYF
TGTGCCAGCAGTTCCGCCCCCGGGACAGGGAAAGAGACCCAGTACTTC
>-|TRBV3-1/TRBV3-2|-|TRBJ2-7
CASSQVLHEQYF
TGTGCCAGCAGCCAAGTACTTCACGAGCAGTACTTC
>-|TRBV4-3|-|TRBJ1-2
CASSQDGGGGYTF
TGCGCCAGCAGCCAAGATGGAGGAGGTGGCTACACCTTC
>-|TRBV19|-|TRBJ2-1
CASRPGGSYNEQFF
TGTGCCAGTAGGCCCGGAGGCTCCTACAATGAGCAGTTCTTC
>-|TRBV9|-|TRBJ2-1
CASSVSGTTYNEQFF
TGTGCCAGCAGCGTTAGCGGTACGACCTACAATGAGCAGTTCTTC
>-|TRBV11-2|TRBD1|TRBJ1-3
CASSLVLTGGHIYF
TGTGCCAGCAGCTTAGTGCTGACAGGGGGCCACATATATTTT
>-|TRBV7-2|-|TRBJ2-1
CASRTPGEGNEQFF
TGTGCCAGCAGGACCCCAGGGGAGGGCAATGAGCAGTTCTTC
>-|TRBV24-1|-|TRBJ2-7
CATSDSAGLSPYEQYF
TGTGCCACCAGTGATTCTGCGGGACTCTCCCCCTACGAGCAGTACTTC
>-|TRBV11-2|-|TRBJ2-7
CASRPFGKGTYEQYF
TGTGCCAGCAGGCCTTTCGGCAAGGGGACCTACGAGCAGTACTTC
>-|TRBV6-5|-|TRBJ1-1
CASSNRDRGTEAFF
TGTGCCAGCAGTAACAGGGATCGTGGCACTGAAGCTTTCTTT